This entry lists 7 T cell receptor beta chains sequenced from one sample in a study of T cell responses to AZD1222 COVID-19 vaccine. Measured with immunoSEQ multiplex PCR; TCRdb has only the in-frame clones, and not every one. The sample has some 170,000 clones, 85% to 90% seen once. Sequencing used peripheral blood, obtained 28 days after the second dose of the MenACWY control vaccine. The receptors derive from an adult who received the MenACWY meningococcal vaccine as a control.

Concerning this clone itself: Other nucleotide sequences in the sample specify the same CDR3. The chain couples TRBV6-5 to TRBJ2-7, with a weak D call TRBD1 (5 bases). Trimming pared 6 bases from V and 2 bases from J, leaving 5 bases between. CDR3 length equals 11 residues. Per germline, CDR1 MNHEY and CDR2 SVGAGI. DNA of the CDR3: TGTGCCAGCAGGGGGCCCTACGAGCAGTACTTC. Protein sequence: CASRGPYEQYF.

The chain couples TRBV7-9 to TRBJ1-2; 8 bases match TRBD1. Losses at the gene ends were 4 bases for V and 8 bases for J; bases not matched to a gene: 3. Germline V lookup: CDR1 SEHNR, CDR2 FQNEAQ (reference sequence). CDR3 length: 12 residues. DNA for the CDR3: TGTGCCAGCAGCTGGACAGGGAACGGCTACACCTTC. It yields the protein CASSWTGNGYTF. Combining the CDR3 with reference TRBV7-9 and TRBJ1-2 gives the whole variable domain DTGVSQNPRHKITKRGQNVTFRCDPISEHNRLYWYRQTLGQGPEFLTYFQNEAQLEKSRLLSDRFSAERPKGSFSTLEIQRTEQGDSAMYLCASSWTGNGYTFGSGTRLTVV.

The chain employs TRBV28 and TRBJ2-7, with 8 bases lining up with TRBD2. The CDR3 has 13 amino acids. Germline V gene data show CDR1 as MDHEN and CDR2 as SYDVKM. Trimming took 6 bases from V and 0 from J; bases not matched to a gene: 1. The CDR3: CASSGRVSYEQYF. The CDR3, as DNA: TGTGCCAGCAGCGGGAGGGTCTCCTACGAGCAGTACTTC.

J is TRBJ2-2 and V is TRBV7-7; 8 bases are a match to TRBD1. The CDR3 runs to 14 residues. V trimming: 6 bases; J trimming: 4 bases; junction bases outside the gene matches: 4. CDR1 is SSHAT and CDR2 is FNYEAQ in the germline V gene (reference sequence). This CDR3 reads CASSHTGGTGELFF. As DNA, the CDR3 is TGTGCCAGCAGTCATACAGGGGGCACCGGGGAGCTGTTTTTT.

The rearrangement links TRBV28 to TRBJ1-2; 9 bases map to TRBD1. The CDR3 is made up of 14 amino acids. CDR1 and CDR2 (germline): MDHEN, SYDVKM. V was clipped by 4 bases and J by 5 bases; unmatched bases: 5. The CDR3 nucleotides read TGTGCCAGCAGTTCCCGGGACAGGGCGTATGGCTACACCTTC. Amino acids: CASSSRDRAYGYTF.

This clone was detected only once. The gene calls are TRBV6-2 or TRBV6-3 and TRBJ2-1, with 13 positions matching TRBD2. V trimming: 6 bases; J trimming: 2 bases; junction bases outside the gene matches: 13. CDR1 and CDR2 from the germline V gene are MNHEY and SVGEGT. The length of the CDR3 is 19 residues. This CDR3 is CASSDGTSGNVAPYNEQFF. CDR3 nucleotide sequence: TGTGCCAGCAGCGACGGGACTAGCGGGAACGTAGCCCCCTACAATGAGCAGTTCTTC.

V usage is TRBV4-1 and J usage is TRBJ1-1; D might be TRBD1 (5 bases). Trimming left V 2 bases short and J 4 bases short, with 14 bases between. Germline V gene data show CDR1 as MGHRA and CDR2 as YSYEKL. CDR3 length: 15 amino acids. The CDR3 DNA sequence: TGCGCCAGCAGCCAAACCCGGGGGTTTGGCACTGAAGCTTTCTTT. This sequence encodes CASSQTRGFGTEAFF.